This T cell receptor (beta chain) originates from a study of glioma-infiltrating T cells after dendritic cell vaccination. Findings and limits, study-wide: Estimated pretreatment TIL content predicted outcome after dendritic cell vaccination.

The protocol was immunoSEQ multiplex PCR, while the TCRdb copy is restricted to in-frame clones and leaves out a portion. The sample has 80,000 to 95,000 clones; roughly 85% are singletons. Per the germline V gene, CDR1 is SGDLS and CDR2 is YYNGEE. The CDR3 has 13 amino acids. V lost 0 bases to trimming and J lost 4 bases, with 4 bases between them. On this clone itself: What it binds is not known.

Indicated time point: after dendritic cell vaccination, including at tumor progression/relapse. The sequences come from blood, collected after dendritic cell vaccination. The chain links TRBV9 to TRBJ2-2, with unresolved D. This receptor was identified in a human donor with glioblastoma. This CDR3 is CASSVDGTGELFF. CDR3 nucleotide sequence: TGTGCCAGCAGCGTAGACGGCACCGGGGAGCTGTTTTTT.